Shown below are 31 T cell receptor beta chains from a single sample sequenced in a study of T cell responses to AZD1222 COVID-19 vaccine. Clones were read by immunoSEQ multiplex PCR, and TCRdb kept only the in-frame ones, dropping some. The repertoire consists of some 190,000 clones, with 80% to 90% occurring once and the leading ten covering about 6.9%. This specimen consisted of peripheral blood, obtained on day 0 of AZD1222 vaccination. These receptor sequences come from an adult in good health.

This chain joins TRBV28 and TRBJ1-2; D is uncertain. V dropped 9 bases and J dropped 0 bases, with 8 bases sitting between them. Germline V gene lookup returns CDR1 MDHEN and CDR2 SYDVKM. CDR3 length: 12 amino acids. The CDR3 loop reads CASGISNYGYTF. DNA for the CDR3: TGTGCCAGTGGAATATCTAACTATGGCTACACCTTC.

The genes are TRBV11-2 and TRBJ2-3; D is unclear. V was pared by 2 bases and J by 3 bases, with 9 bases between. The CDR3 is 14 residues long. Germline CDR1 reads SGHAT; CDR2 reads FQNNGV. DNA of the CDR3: TGTGCCAGCAGCTTATTTAGAGAGACAGATACGCAGTATTTT. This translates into CASSLFRETDTQYF. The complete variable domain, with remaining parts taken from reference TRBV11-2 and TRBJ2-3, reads EAGVAQSPRYKIIEKRQSVAFWCNPISGHATLYWYQQILGQGPKLLIQFQNNGVVDDSQLPKDRFSAERLKGVDSTLKIQPAKLEDSAVYLCASSLFRETDTQYFGPGTRLTVL.

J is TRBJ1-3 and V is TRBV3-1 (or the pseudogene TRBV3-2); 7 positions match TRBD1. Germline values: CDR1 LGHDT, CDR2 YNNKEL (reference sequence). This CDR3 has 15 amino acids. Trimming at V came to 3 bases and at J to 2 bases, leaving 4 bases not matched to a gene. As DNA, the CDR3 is TGTGCCAGCAGCCACCCCGGGACAGCTGGAAACACCATATATTTT. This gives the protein CASSHPGTAGNTIYF.

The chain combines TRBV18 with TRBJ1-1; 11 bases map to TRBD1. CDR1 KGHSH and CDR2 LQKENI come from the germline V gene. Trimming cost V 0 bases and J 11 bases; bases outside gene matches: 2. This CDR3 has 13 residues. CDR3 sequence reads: CASSPPGQGAAFF. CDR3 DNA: TGTGCCAGCTCACCACCCGGACAGGGGGCTGCTTTCTTT. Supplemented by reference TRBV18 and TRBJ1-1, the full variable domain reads NAGVMQNPRHLVRRRGQEARLRCSPMKGHSHVYWYRQLPEEGLKFMVYLQKENIIDESGMPKERFSAEFPKEGPSILRIQQVVRGDSAAYFCASSPPGQGAAFFGQGTRLTVV.

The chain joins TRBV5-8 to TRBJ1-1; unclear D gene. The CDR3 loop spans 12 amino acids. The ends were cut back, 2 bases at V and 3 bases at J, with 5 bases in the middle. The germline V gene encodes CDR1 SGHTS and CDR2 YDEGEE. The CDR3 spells CASSFQDTEAFF. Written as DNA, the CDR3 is TGTGCCAGCAGCTTTCAGGACACTGAAGCTTTCTTT.

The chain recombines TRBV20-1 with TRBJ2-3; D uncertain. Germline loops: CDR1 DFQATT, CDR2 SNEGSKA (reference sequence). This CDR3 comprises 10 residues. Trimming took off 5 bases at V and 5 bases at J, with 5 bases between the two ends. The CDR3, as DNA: TGCAGTGCTCTAAAAGATACGCAGTATTTT. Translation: CSALKDTQYF.

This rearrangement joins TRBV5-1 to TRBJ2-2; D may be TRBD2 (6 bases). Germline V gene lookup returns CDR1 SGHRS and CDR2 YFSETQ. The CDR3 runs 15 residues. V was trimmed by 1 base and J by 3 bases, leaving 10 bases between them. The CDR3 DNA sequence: TGCGCCAGCAGCTTGTCCGGGGGATACACCGGGGAGCTGTTTTTT. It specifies CASSLSGGYTGELFF.

The CDR3, as DNA: TGTGCCATCAATGAAGGAACAATGAACACTGAAGCTTTCTTT. It translates to CAINEGTMNTEAFF. The V call is TRBV10-3, the J call TRBJ1-1; D gene unclear. From germline, CDR1 is ENHRY and CDR2 SYGVKD. The CDR3 has 14 residues. V was trimmed by 7 bases and J by 0 bases, leaving 12 bases between them.

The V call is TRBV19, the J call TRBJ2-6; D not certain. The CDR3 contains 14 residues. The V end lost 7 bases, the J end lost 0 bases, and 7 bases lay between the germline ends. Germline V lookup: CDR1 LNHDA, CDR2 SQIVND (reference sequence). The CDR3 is CASNVNSGANVLTF. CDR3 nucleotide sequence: TGTGCCAGTAACGTAAACTCTGGGGCCAACGTCCTGACTTTC.

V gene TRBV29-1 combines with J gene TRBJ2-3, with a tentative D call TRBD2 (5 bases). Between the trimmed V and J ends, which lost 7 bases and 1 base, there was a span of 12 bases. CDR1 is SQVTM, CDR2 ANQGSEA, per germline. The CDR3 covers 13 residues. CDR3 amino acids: CSALAGRTDTQYF. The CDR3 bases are TGCAGCGCCCTGGCGGGCCGCACAGATACGCAGTATTTT.

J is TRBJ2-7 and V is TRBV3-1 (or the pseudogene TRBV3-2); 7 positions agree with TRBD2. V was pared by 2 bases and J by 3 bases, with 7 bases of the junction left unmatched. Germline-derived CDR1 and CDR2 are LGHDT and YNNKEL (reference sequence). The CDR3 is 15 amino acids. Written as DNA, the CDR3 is TGTGCCAGCAGCCAACGGGACGGGGAGGGCTACGAGCAGTACTTC. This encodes CASSQRDGEGYEQYF.

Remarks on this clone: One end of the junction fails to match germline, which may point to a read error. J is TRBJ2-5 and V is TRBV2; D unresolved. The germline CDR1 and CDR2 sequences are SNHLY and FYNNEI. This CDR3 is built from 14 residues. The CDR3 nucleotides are TGTGCCAGCAGTGGGAGTCAGAAACAAGAGACCCAATACTTC. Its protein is CASSGSQKQETQYF.

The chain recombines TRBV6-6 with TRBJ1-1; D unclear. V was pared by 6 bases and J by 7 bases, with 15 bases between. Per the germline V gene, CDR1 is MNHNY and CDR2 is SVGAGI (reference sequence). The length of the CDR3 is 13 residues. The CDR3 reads CASSPSLLVEAFF. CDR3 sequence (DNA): TGTGCCAGCAGCCCAAGTTTGTTGGTTGAAGCTTTCTTT.

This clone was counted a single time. This CDR3 reads CASSSRGGTVNQPQHF. The CDR3 nucleotides are TGTGCCAGCAGTTCCCGAGGCGGGACAGTAAATCAGCCCCAGCATTTT. The chain couples TRBV6-5 to TRBJ1-5; TRBD1 matches at 7 bases. CDR1 is MNHEY and CDR2 is SVGAGI in the germline V gene. After removal of 4 bases from V and 4 bases from J, the junction contained 10 bases not matched to a gene. This CDR3 region has 16 residues.

CDR3 in amino acids: CSAGTVNYGYTF. Here the CDR3 DNA reads TGCAGCGCCGGGACAGTTAACTATGGCTACACCTTC. The chain has TRBV29-1 and TRBJ1-2; TRBD1 agrees at 7 bases. V lost 7 bases, J lost 1 base, and 3 bases stayed unmatched. The CDR3 contains 12 residues. CDR1 and CDR2 (germline): SQVTM, ANQGSEA.

This chain's CDR3 is CASSWGGHEQYV. For the CDR3, the DNA is TGTGCCAGCAGTTGGGGGGGGCACGAGCAGTACGTC. The chain recombines TRBV6-6 with TRBJ2-7; D perhaps matches TRBD2 (7 bases). Germline V gives CDR1 MNHNY, CDR2 SVGAGI (reference sequence). This CDR3 is 12 amino acids long. With 4 bases removed from V and 5 bases from J, the gap between germline ends came to 9 bases.

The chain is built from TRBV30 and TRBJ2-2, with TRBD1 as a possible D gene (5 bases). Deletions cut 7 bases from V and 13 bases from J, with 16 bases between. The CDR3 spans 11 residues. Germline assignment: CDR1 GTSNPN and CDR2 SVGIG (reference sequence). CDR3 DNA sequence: TGTGCCTCCGATGGGCAGGGCGGGCTGTTTTTT. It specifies CASDGQGGLFF. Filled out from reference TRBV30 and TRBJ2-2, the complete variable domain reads SQTIHQWPATLVQPVGSPLSLECTVEGTSNPNLYWYRQAAGRGLQLLFYSVGIGQISSEVPQNLSASRPQDRQFILSSKKLLLSDSGFYLCASDGQGGLFFGEGSRLTVL.

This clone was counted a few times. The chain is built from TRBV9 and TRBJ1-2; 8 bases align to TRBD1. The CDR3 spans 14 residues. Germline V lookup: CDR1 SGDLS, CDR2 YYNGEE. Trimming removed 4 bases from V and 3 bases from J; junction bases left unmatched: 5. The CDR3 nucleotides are TGTGCCAGCAGCATTGGGACAGGAGACTATGGCTACACCTTC. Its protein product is CASSIGTGDYGYTF. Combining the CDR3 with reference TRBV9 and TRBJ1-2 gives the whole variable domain DSGVTQTPKHLITATGQRVTLRCSPRSGDLSVYWYQQSLDQGLQFLIQYYNGEERAKGNILERFSAQQFPDLHSELNLSSLELGDSALYFCASSIGTGDYGYTFGSGTRLTVV.

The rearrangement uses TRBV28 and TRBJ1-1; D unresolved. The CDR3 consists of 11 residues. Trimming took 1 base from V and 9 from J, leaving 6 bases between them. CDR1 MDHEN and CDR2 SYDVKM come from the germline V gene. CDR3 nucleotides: TGTGCCAGCAGTTTATCCCTGAAAGCTTTCTTT. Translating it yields CASSLSLKAFF. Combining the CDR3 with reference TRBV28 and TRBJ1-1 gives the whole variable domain DVKVTQSSRYLVKRTGEKVFLECVQDMDHENMFWYRQDPGLGLRLIYFSYDVKMKEKGDIPEGYSVSREKKERFSLILESASTNQTSMYLCASSLSLKAFFGQGTRLTVV.

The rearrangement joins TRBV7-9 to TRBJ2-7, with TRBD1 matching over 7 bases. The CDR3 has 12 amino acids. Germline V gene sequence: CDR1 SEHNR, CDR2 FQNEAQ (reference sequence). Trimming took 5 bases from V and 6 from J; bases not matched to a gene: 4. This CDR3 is CASSTTGVEQYV. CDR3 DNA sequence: TGTGCCAGCAGCACTACAGGGGTCGAGCAGTACGTC.

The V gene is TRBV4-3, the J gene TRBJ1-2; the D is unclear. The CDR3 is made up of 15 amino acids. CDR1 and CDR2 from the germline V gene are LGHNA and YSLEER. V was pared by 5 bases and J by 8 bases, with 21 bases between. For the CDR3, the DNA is TGCGCCAGCAGCTCCACTGGAACCCCGGCTATAGGCTACACCTTC. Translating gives CASSSTGTPAIGYTF.

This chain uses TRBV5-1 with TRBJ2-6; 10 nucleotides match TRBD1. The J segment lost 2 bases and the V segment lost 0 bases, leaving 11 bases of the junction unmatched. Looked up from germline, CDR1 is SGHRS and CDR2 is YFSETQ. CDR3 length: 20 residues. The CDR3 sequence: CASSLGVLGTGAAGANVLTF. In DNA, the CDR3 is TGCGCCAGCAGCTTGGGGGTCCTCGGGACAGGGGCTGCTGGGGCCAACGTCCTGACTTTC.

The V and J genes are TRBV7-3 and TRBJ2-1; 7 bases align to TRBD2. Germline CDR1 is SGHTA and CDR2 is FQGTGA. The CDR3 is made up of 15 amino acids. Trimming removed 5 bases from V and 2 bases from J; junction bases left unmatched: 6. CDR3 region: CASSLTSAAYNEQFF. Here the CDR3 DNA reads TGTGCCAGCAGCCTCACTAGCGCTGCCTACAATGAGCAGTTCTTC.

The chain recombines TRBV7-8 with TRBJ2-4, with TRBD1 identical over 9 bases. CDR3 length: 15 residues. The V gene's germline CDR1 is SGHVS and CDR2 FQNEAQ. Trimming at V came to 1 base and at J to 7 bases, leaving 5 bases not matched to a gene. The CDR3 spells CASSLGPGTGNIQYF. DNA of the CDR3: TGTGCCAGCAGCTTAGGCCCAGGGACAGGGAACATTCAGTACTTC.

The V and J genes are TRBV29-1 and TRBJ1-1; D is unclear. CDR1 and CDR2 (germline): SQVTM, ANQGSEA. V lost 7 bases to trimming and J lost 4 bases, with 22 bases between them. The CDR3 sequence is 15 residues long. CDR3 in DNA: TGCAGCGCGTACCATTTCGGGGAAGGAAGCACTGAAGCTTTCTTT. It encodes CSAYHFGEGSTEAFF. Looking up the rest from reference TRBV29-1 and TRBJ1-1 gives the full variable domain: SAVISQKPSRDICQRGTSLTIQCQVDSQVTMMFWYRQQPGQSLTLIATANQGSEATYESGFVIDKFPISRPNLTFSTLTVSNMSPEDSSIYLCSAYHFGEGSTEAFFGQGTRLTVV.

The chain's CDR3 is CASSVDTDTQYF. The CDR3 region has the DNA TGTGCCAGCAGCGTAGATACAGATACGCAGTATTTT. V gene TRBV9 combines with J gene TRBJ2-3; no reliable D call. V was clipped by 0 bases and J by 3 bases, with 2 bases between them. The germline gives CDR1 SGDLS, CDR2 YYNGEE. The CDR3 runs 12 residues.

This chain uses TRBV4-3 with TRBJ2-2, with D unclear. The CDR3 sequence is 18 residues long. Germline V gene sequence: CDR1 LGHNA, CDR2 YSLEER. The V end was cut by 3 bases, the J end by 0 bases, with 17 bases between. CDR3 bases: TGCGCCAGCAGCCACCTTGCAGGTGGATTAGCGAACACCGGGGAGCTGTTTTTT. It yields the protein CASSHLAGGLANTGELFF.

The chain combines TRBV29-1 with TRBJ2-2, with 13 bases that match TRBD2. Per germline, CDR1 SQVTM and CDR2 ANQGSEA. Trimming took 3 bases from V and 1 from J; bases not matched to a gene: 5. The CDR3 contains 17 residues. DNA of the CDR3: TGCAGCGTTGATCGACTAGCGGGGGGCTTGAACACCGGGGAGCTGTTTTTT. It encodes CSVDRLAGGLNTGELFF.

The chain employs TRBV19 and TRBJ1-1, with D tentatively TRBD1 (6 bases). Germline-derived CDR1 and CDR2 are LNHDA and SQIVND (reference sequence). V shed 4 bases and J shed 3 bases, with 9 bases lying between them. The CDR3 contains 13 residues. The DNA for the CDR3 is TGTGCCAGTAGTACCCACAGGGACACTGAAGCTTTCTTT. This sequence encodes CASSTHRDTEAFF.

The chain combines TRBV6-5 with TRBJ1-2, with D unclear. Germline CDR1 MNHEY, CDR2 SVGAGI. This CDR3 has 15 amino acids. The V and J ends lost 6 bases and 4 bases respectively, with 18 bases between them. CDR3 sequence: CASSTLARSAYGYTF. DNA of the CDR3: TGTGCCAGCAGCACACTGGCAAGGTCCGCCTATGGCTACACCTTC.

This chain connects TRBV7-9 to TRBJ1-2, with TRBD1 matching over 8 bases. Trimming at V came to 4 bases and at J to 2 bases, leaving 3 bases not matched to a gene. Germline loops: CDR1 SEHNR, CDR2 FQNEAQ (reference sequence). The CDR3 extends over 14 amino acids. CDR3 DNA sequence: TGTGCCAGCAGCTCAGGGGGCCCCAACTATGGCTACACCTTC. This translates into CASSSGGPNYGYTF.